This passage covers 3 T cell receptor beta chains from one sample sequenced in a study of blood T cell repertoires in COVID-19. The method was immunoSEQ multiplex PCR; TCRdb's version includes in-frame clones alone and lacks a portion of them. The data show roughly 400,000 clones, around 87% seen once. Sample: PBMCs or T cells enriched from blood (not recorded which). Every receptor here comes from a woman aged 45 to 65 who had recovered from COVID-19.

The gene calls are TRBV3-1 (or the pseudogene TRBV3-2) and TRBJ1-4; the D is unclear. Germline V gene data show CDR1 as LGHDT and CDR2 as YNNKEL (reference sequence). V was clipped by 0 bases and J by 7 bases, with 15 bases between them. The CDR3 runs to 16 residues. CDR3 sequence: CASSQESGWMFEKLFF. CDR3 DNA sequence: TGTGCCAGCAGCCAAGAGTCGGGGTGGATGTTTGAAAAACTGTTTTTT.

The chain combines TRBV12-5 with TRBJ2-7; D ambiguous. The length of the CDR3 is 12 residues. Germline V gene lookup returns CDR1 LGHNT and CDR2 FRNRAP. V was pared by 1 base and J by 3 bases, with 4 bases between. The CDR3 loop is CASGLAVYEQYF. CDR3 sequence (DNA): TGTGCTAGTGGTTTGGCGGTCTACGAGCAGTACTTC.

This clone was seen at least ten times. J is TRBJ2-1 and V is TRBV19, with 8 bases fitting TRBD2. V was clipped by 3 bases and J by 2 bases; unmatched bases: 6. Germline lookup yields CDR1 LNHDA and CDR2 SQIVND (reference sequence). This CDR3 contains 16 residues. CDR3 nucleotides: TGTGCCAGTAGTATTTTTTTTAGCGGGGCCTACAATGAGCAGTTCTTC. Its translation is CASSIFFSGAYNEQFF.